Listed below are T cell receptor beta chains from one sample, sequenced in a study of T cells in localized non-small cell lung cancer. The protocol was immunoSEQ multiplex PCR, while the TCRdb copy is restricted to in-frame clones and leaves out a portion. The data show fewer than 100,000 clones, over 75% seen once. Specimen: peripheral blood, collected before any cancer treatment. Source of these receptors: an older female donor with stage I lung adenocarcinoma. CDR3s include the opening cysteine and the closing phenylalanine or tryptophan. The order of the fields is V gene, J gene, D gene, clone size, CDR3 protein, CDR3 DNA. A D gene is named only where the DNA matches it firmly. Clone size is given for some rows only: seen once, a few or many times, or a class if the clone is expanded.

v_gene: TRBV4-1
j_gene: TRBJ2-7
d_gene: TRBD1
abundance: -
CDR3aa: CASSQDAGGYEQYF
CDR3nt: TGCGCCAGCAGCCAAGATGCAGGGGGCTACGAGCAGTACTTC

v_gene: TRBV6-6
j_gene: TRBJ1-2
d_gene: TRBD1
abundance: -
CDR3aa: CASSKGTGTNYGYTF
CDR3nt: TGTGCCAGCAGTAAAGGGACAGGGACTAACTATGGCTACACCTTC

v_gene: TRBV5-1
j_gene: TRBJ1-4
d_gene: -
abundance: -
CDR3aa: CASSLYAGSEKLFF
CDR3nt: TGCGCCAGCAGCTTGTATGCAGGGAGTGAAAAACTGTTTTTT

v_gene: TRBV30
j_gene: TRBJ2-7
d_gene: TRBD2
abundance: once
CDR3aa: CAWSSGLEGEQYF
CDR3nt: TGTGCCTGGAGTTCAGGACTAGAGGGCGAGCAGTACTTC

v_gene: TRBV5-1
j_gene: TRBJ1-1
d_gene: TRBD1
abundance: -
CDR3aa: CASSPVQGAGTEAFF
CDR3nt: TGCGCCAGCAGCCCAGTACAGGGGGCGGGCACTGAAGCTTTCTTT

v_gene: TRBV30
j_gene: TRBJ1-1
d_gene: TRBD1
abundance: few
CDR3aa: CAGYRGQDTEAFF
CDR3nt: TGTGCCGGCTACAGGGGGCAGGACACTGAAGCTTTCTTT

v_gene: TRBV10-3
j_gene: TRBJ2-5
d_gene: TRBD2
abundance: -
CDR3aa: CAISVGTSGRALETQYF
CDR3nt: TGTGCCATCAGTGTAGGGACTAGCGGGAGGGCCCTAGAGACCCAGTACTTC

v_gene: TRBV19
j_gene: TRBJ1-5
d_gene: -
abundance: -
CDR3aa: CASSPWGQGNQPQHF
CDR3nt: TGTGCCAGTAGCCCATGGGGGCAGGGAAATCAGCCCCAGCATTTT

v_gene: TRBV29-1
j_gene: TRBJ2-5
d_gene: -
abundance: -
CDR3aa: CSVWVLQETQYF
CDR3nt: TGCAGCGTTTGGGTTCTTCAAGAGACCCAGTACTTC

v_gene: TRBV5-4
j_gene: TRBJ1-1
d_gene: -
abundance: -
CDR3aa: CASSFRGVNTEAFF
CDR3nt: TGTGCCAGCAGCTTCAGGGGAGTGAACACTGAAGCTTTCTTT

v_gene: TRBV29-1
j_gene: TRBJ2-1
d_gene: TRBD2
abundance: -
CDR3aa: CSAGLAGGPEYNEQFF
CDR3nt: TGCAGCGCCGGACTAGCGGGAGGGCCCGAATACAATGAGCAGTTCTTC

v_gene: TRBV9
j_gene: TRBJ1-6
d_gene: -
abundance: -
CDR3aa: CASSGQGQSSYNSPLHF
CDR3nt: TGTGCCAGCAGCGGCCAGGGTCAAAGCTCCTATAATTCACCCCTCCACTTT

v_gene: TRBV18
j_gene: TRBJ2-2
d_gene: -
abundance: -
CDR3aa: CASSPYPNTGELFF
CDR3nt: TGTGCCAGCTCACCATACCCGAACACCGGGGAGCTGTTTTTT

v_gene: TRBV19
j_gene: TRBJ1-4
d_gene: -
abundance: -
CDR3aa: CASSRERGLMNEKLFF
CDR3nt: TGTGCCAGTAGCCGGGAAAGGGGACTGATGAATGAAAAACTGTTTTTT

v_gene: TRBV5-6
j_gene: TRBJ2-4
d_gene: TRBD2
abundance: -
CDR3aa: CASSFGGARNIQYF
CDR3nt: TGTGCCAGCAGCTTCGGGGGGGCGAGAAACATTCAGTACTTC

v_gene: TRBV7-2
j_gene: TRBJ2-5
d_gene: TRBD2
abundance: -
CDR3aa: CASSSLGLAGETQYF
CDR3nt: TGTGCCAGCAGCTCCTTGGGACTAGCGGGGGAGACCCAGTACTTC

v_gene: TRBV9
j_gene: TRBJ1-2
d_gene: -
abundance: -
CDR3aa: CASSVAGLANYGYTF
CDR3nt: TGTGCCAGCAGCGTAGCAGGGCTGGCTAACTATGGCTACACCTTC

v_gene: TRBV7-9
j_gene: TRBJ1-5
d_gene: TRBD1
abundance: -
CDR3aa: CASGQGNQPQHF
CDR3nt: TGTGCCAGTGGACAGGGGAATCAGCCCCAGCATTTT

v_gene: TRBV5-5
j_gene: TRBJ1-2
d_gene: -
abundance: -
CDR3aa: CASRGMGSYGYTF
CDR3nt: TGTGCCAGCAGGGGGATGGGGAGTTATGGCTACACCTTC

v_gene: TRBV19
j_gene: TRBJ2-1
d_gene: TRBD1
abundance: -
CDR3aa: CASSNRQGDYNEQFF
CDR3nt: TGTGCCAGTAGTAACCGACAGGGGGACTACAATGAGCAGTTCTTC

v_gene: TRBV5-1
j_gene: TRBJ2-4
d_gene: -
abundance: few
CDR3aa: CASSDSTGAKNIQYF
CDR3nt: TGCGCCAGCAGCGATTCGACAGGAGCCAAAAACATTCAGTACTTC

v_gene: TRBV5-5
j_gene: TRBJ2-5
d_gene: TRBD2
abundance: -
CDR3aa: CASSLDSGRPETQYF
CDR3nt: TGTGCCAGCAGCTTGGATAGCGGGAGGCCGGAGACCCAGTACTTC

v_gene: TRBV19
j_gene: TRBJ2-1
d_gene: -
abundance: -
CDR3aa: CASSIDSGTRNEQFF
CDR3nt: TGTGCCAGTAGTATAGATTCTGGCACCCGCAATGAGCAGTTCTTC

v_gene: TRBV2
j_gene: TRBJ1-1
d_gene: -
abundance: -
CDR3aa: CASSEAANTEAFF
CDR3nt: TGTGCCAGCAGTGAAGCGGCGAACACTGAAGCTTTCTTT

v_gene: TRBV6-5
j_gene: TRBJ1-2
d_gene: TRBD1
abundance: -
CDR3aa: CASSYWRGTGRDGYTF
CDR3nt: TGTGCCAGCAGTTACTGGAGGGGGACAGGGAGGGATGGCTACACCTTC

v_gene: TRBV28
j_gene: TRBJ2-7
d_gene: -
abundance: once
CDR3aa: CASSLTGGYEQYF
CDR3nt: TGTGCCAGCAGTTTAACCGGGGGCTACGAGCAGTACTTC

v_gene: TRBV18
j_gene: TRBJ2-2
d_gene: TRBD2
abundance: -
CDR3aa: CASSPPGLAGLTGELFF
CDR3nt: TGTGCCAGCTCACCACCGGGACTAGCGGGTCTTACCGGGGAGCTGTTTTTT

v_gene: TRBV5-4
j_gene: TRBJ2-3
d_gene: -
abundance: -
CDR3aa: CASSPSGTLGDTQYF
CDR3nt: TGTGCCAGCAGCCCGTCTGGTACCCTGGGGGATACGCAGTATTTT

v_gene: TRBV30
j_gene: TRBJ1-2
d_gene: -
abundance: -
CDR3aa: CAWIDRQPYGYTF
CDR3nt: TGTGCCTGGATCGATCGACAGCCCTATGGCTACACCTTC

v_gene: TRBV10-3
j_gene: TRBJ1-1
d_gene: -
abundance: -
CDR3aa: CATLRQLNTEAFF
CDR3nt: TGTGCCACATTACGACAGTTGAACACTGAAGCTTTCTTT

v_gene: TRBV30
j_gene: TRBJ1-1
d_gene: -
abundance: -
CDR3aa: CAWTPVNTEAFF
CDR3nt: TGTGCCTGGACGCCAGTGAACACTGAAGCTTTCTTT

v_gene: TRBV9
j_gene: TRBJ1-2
d_gene: -
abundance: -
CDR3aa: CASSVGTGYGYTF
CDR3nt: TGTGCCAGCAGCGTAGGGACGGGATATGGCTACACCTTC

v_gene: TRBV30
j_gene: TRBJ2-5
d_gene: -
abundance: -
CDR3aa: CAWNLRREETQYF
CDR3nt: TGCGCCTGGAATTTACGGCGGGAAGAGACCCAGTACTTC

v_gene: TRBV11-1
j_gene: TRBJ2-2
d_gene: -
abundance: -
CDR3aa: CASSPSASGELFF
CDR3nt: TGTGCCAGCAGCCCTTCGGCGTCCGGGGAGCTGTTTTTT

v_gene: TRBV5-1
j_gene: TRBJ1-1
d_gene: -
abundance: once
CDR3aa: CASGPGLTNTEAFF
CDR3nt: TGCGCCAGCGGTCCGGGTCTGACGAACACTGAAGCTTTCTTT

v_gene: TRBV5-4
j_gene: TRBJ2-7
d_gene: -
abundance: -
CDR3aa: CASSLEGANEQYF
CDR3nt: TGTGCCAGCAGCTTGGAGGGAGCGAACGAGCAGTACTTC

v_gene: TRBV13
j_gene: TRBJ2-5
d_gene: TRBD2
abundance: -
CDR3aa: CASSVTGTSGGEVVQETQYF
CDR3nt: TGTGCCAGCAGCGTTACCGGGACTAGCGGGGGGGAGGTGGTCCAAGAGACCCAGTACTTC

v_gene: TRBV5-6
j_gene: TRBJ2-1
d_gene: -
abundance: -
CDR3aa: CASSPQAGGDNEQFF
CDR3nt: TGTGCCAGCAGCCCCCAAGCTGGGGGCGACAATGAGCAGTTCTTC

v_gene: TRBV11-2
j_gene: TRBJ1-1
d_gene: -
abundance: once
CDR3aa: CASSRRTALNTEAFF
CDR3nt: TGTGCCAGCAGCCGGAGGACGGCCCTGAACACTGAAGCTTTCTTT

v_gene: TRBV5-4
j_gene: TRBJ2-7
d_gene: -
abundance: -
CDR3aa: CASSPGGETYEQYF
CDR3nt: TGTGCCAGCAGCCCAGGCGGCGAGACCTACGAGCAGTACTTC

v_gene: TRBV7-3
j_gene: TRBJ2-6
d_gene: -
abundance: -
CDR3aa: CASSLRQPGANVLTF
CDR3nt: TGTGCCAGCAGCTTAAGACAGCCAGGGGCCAACGTCCTGACTTTC

v_gene: TRBV2
j_gene: TRBJ2-2
d_gene: -
abundance: -
CDR3aa: CASSDLGVTGELFF
CDR3nt: TGTGCCAGCAGTGACCTAGGGGTCACCGGGGAGCTGTTTTTT

v_gene: TRBV27
j_gene: TRBJ1-3
d_gene: TRBD1
abundance: -
CDR3aa: CASSAQGFSGNTIYF
CDR3nt: TGTGCCAGCAGTGCACAGGGGTTCTCTGGAAACACCATATATTTT

v_gene: TRBV6-1
j_gene: TRBJ1-4
d_gene: TRBD1
abundance: once
CDR3aa: CATSTGLREKLFF
CDR3nt: TGTGCCACCTCGACAGGGCTCCGAGAAAAACTGTTTTTT

v_gene: TRBV27
j_gene: TRBJ1-5
d_gene: -
abundance: few
CDR3aa: CASSQSYNQPQHF
CDR3nt: TGTGCCAGCAGTCAATCGTACAATCAGCCCCAGCATTTT

v_gene: TRBV4-2
j_gene: TRBJ2-3
d_gene: TRBD2
abundance: once
CDR3aa: CASSQEGGLASDTQYF
CDR3nt: TGTGCCAGCAGCCAAGAGGGGGGACTAGCTTCAGATACGCAGTATTTT

v_gene: TRBV19
j_gene: TRBJ2-5
d_gene: TRBD1
abundance: -
CDR3aa: CASSLGQGTRTQYF
CDR3nt: TGTGCCAGTAGCCTCGGACAGGGCACAAGGACCCAGTACTTC

v_gene: TRBV19
j_gene: TRBJ1-5
d_gene: TRBD1
abundance: -
CDR3aa: CASSFGQGGNQPQHF
CDR3nt: TGTGCCAGTAGTTTCGGACAGGGAGGCAATCAGCCCCAGCATTTT